The 10 T cell receptor beta chains below all came from one sample that was sequenced in a study of Graves' ophthalmopathy and Graves' hyperthyroidism. Transcripts of RNA were the source for amplifying TCR beta CDR3 regions. HTBI primers primed a first-round RT-PCR, and a second-round multiplex PCR followed. Each CDR3 protein is one row after TCRdb ran MiXCR on the multiplex PCR reads. The sample includes around 590,000 distinct CDR3 sequences, about 40% of them seen just once. The sequencing sample was made of peripheral blood or thyroid tissue (not recorded which). All receptors come from an adult man with Graves' hyperthyroidism.

There are a few counts of this clonotype. The J gene is TRBJ2-5, the V gene TRBV12-3 or TRBV12-4, with D perhaps assigned TRBD1 or TRBD2 (5 bases each). This CDR3 comprises 15 residues. V was trimmed by 5 bases and J by 0 bases, leaving 13 bases between them. The CDR3 DNA is TGTGCCAGCAGTCAGGGTCGGGAAAACCAAGAGACCCAGTACTTC. Translation: CASSQGRENQETQYF.

In regard to this clonotype: Possible read error: a much larger clone is one base away. The V gene is TRBV20-1, the J gene TRBJ1-6; no reliable D call. The CDR3 has 18 residues. Looked up from germline, CDR1 is DFQATT and CDR2 is SNEGSKA (reference sequence). The CDR3 DNA sequence: TGCAGTGCTAGAGATCTGGCAGAACAGCAACTTTATAATCCACCCCTCCACTTT. Residues: CSARDLAEQQLYNPPLHF.

The gene calls are TRBV6-5 and TRBJ1-4, with 7 bases matching TRBD1. Germline V gives CDR1 MNHEY, CDR2 SVGAGI. The V and J ends lost 2 bases and 3 bases, in that order; junction bases with no gene match: 6. The CDR3 runs to 16 residues. The CDR3 DNA reads as TGTGCCAGCAGTTACGACGGGACAGACGCTAATGAAAAACTGTTTTTT. Amino acid sequence: CASSYDGTDANEKLFF.

The chain has TRBV7-9 and TRBJ1-5; D unresolved. V was pared by 5 bases and J by 0 bases, with 14 bases between. This CDR3 has 16 amino acids. Per the germline V gene, CDR1 is SEHNR and CDR2 is FQNEAQ (reference sequence). The CDR3 protein is CASSLQTAYSNQPQHF. The DNA for the CDR3 is TGTGCCAGCAGCCTGCAGACTGCCTATAGCAATCAGCCCCAGCATTTT. Full variable domain (outside the CDR3, taken from reference TRBV7-9 and TRBJ1-5): DTGVSQNPRHKITKRGQNVTFRCDPISEHNRLYWYRQTLGQGPEFLTYFQNEAQLEKSRLLSDRFSAERPKGSFSTLEIQRTEQGDSAMYLCASSLQTAYSNQPQHFGDGTRLSIL.

On this clonotype: The junction departs from the called germline gene at one end, perhaps through a read error. The chain is built from TRBV7-3 and TRBJ2-5; D may correspond to TRBD1 or TRBD2 (6 bases each). The CDR3 runs to 15 residues. Germline V gene data show CDR1 as SGHTA and CDR2 as FQGTGA. The DNA of the CDR3 is TGTGCTAGCAGCTTTAGGGGGGCCCCTCAAGAGACCCAGTACTTC. This sequence encodes CASSFRGAPQETQYF.

This clonotype has ten or more counts. In nucleotides, the CDR3 is TGTGCCAGCAGTGATCCCAATGGCAACACCATATATTTT. As protein: CASSDPNGNTIYF. This chain joins TRBV2 and TRBJ1-3; D is unclear. CDR1 SNHLY and CDR2 FYNNEI come from the germline V gene. V lost 3 bases and J 7 bases, leaving 10 bases between the germline ends. The CDR3 consists of 13 residues.

V is TRBV19 and J is TRBJ1-5, with 7 bases matching TRBD1. With 3 bases clipped from V and 0 bases from J, the junction kept 11 bases outside the gene matches. Germline V lookup: CDR1 LNHDA, CDR2 SQIVND (reference sequence). This CDR3 contains 18 residues. The CDR3 loop is CASSILRPGQYSNQPQHF. The DNA for the CDR3 is TGTGCCAGTAGTATCTTGAGACCGGGACAGTATAGCAATCAGCCCCAGCATTTT.

With respect to this clonotype: A junction end diverges from the germline sequence, so it may reflect a read error. The CDR3 region is CTTSRDPGQPLSGNTIYF. The CDR3 nucleotides are TGTACCACCAGCAGAGATCCTGGACAGCCACTCTCTGGAAACACCATATATTTT. V and J are TRBV15 and TRBJ1-3; D perhaps matches TRBD1 (6 bases). The V gene's germline CDR1 is LNHNV and CDR2 YYDKDF (reference sequence). The CDR3 consists of 18 residues.

This clonotype was counted many times. The chain is built from TRBV7-2 and TRBJ2-2; 7 bases line up with TRBD2. Germline lookup yields CDR1 SGHTA and CDR2 FQGNSA. Trimming took 0 bases from V and 8 from J; bases not matched to a gene: 3. This CDR3 has 14 residues. CDR3 coding DNA: TGTGCCAGCAGCTTAGCCAGACTAGCAGGGGAGCTGTTTTTT. Encoded protein: CASSLARLAGELFF.

As for this clonotype: A much larger clone lies one base from this, so it may be a read error. The chain has TRBV5-1 and TRBJ1-2; TRBD1 agrees at 11 bases. The germline V gene encodes CDR1 SGHRS and CDR2 YFSETQ. CDR3 size: 17 residues. The CDR3 bases are TGCGCCAGCAGCTTGGGGGACCTACGGACAGGGGGCTGGGGCTACATCTTC. This codes for CASSLGDLRTGGWGYIF.